A selection of T cell receptor beta chains follows, all from one sample in a study of blood T cell repertoires in COVID-19. The data were produced by immunoSEQ multiplex PCR, yet TCRdb's version contains in-frame clones alone and is incomplete. Among about 120,000 clones listed, about four fifths were seen once. Sequencing used peripheral blood. The receptors stem from a man between 65 and 85 years old with acute or convalescent COVID-19. Both conserved end residues are part of each CDR3. The D gene is left open where the match is weak. Rows may omit the clone size; those that give it use once, few, many or a size class.

size,J,V,D,CDR3,DNA
-,TRBJ2-4,TRBV7-2,TRBD2,CASSSGTINIQYF,TGTGCCAGCAGCTCCGGGACTATAAACATTCAGTACTTC
-,TRBJ2-1,TRBV7-9,TRBD2,CASSPSGGRYNEQFF,TGTGCCAGCAGCCCTAGCGGGGGGCGATACAATGAGCAGTTCTTC
-,TRBJ1-4,TRBV19,TRBD1,CASSMTGAANEKLFF,TGTGCCAGTAGTATGACAGGGGCGGCTAATGAAAAACTGTTTTTT
-,TRBJ1-5,TRBV7-9,TRBD1,CASSAGQGRAQPQHF,TGTGCCAGCAGCGCCGGACAGGGAAGGGCTCAGCCCCAGCATTTT
-,TRBJ1-1,TRBV5-6,TRBD1,CASTVGQGGTEAFF,TGTGCCAGCACCGTCGGACAGGGAGGTACTGAAGCTTTCTTT
-,TRBJ1-3,TRBV7-2,-,CASSSRSSSGNTIYF,TGTGCCAGCAGCTCTCGGTCCTCCTCTGGAAACACCATATATTTT
-,TRBJ2-7,TRBV6-5,TRBD1,CASSYLGTGGGEQYF,TGTGCCAGCAGTTACCTCGGGACAGGGGGCGGCGAGCAGTACTTC
-,TRBJ1-2,TRBV5-1,-,CASSLANRVPDGYTF,TGCGCCAGCAGCTTGGCTAACAGGGTTCCTGATGGCTACACCTTC
-,TRBJ2-7,TRBV19,TRBD2,CASRAKERGVGEQYF,TGTGCCAGTAGGGCGAAGGAGCGGGGGGTAGGCGAGCAGTACTTC
-,TRBJ2-1,TRBV11-3,-,CASSSAGFYEQFF,TGTGCCAGCAGCTCCGCCGGTTTCTATGAGCAGTTCTTC
-,TRBJ2-7,TRBV2,TRBD1,CASSVSGTAYEQYF,TGTGCCAGCAGTGTTTCCGGGACAGCCTACGAGCAGTACTTC
-,TRBJ2-3,TRBV24-1,TRBD2,CATSDRAGTSGGPSTDTQYF,TGTGCCACCAGTGATAGGGCAGGGACGAGCGGGGGGCCTAGCACAGATACGCAGTATTTT
-,TRBJ1-1,TRBV7-9,-,CASSLMAGENTEAFF,TGTGCCAGCAGCTTAATGGCAGGGGAGAACACTGAAGCTTTCTTT
once,TRBJ1-5,TRBV21-1,-,CASTPGTGGNQPQHF,TGTGCCAGCACCCCCGGGACAGGGGGGAATCAGCCCCAGCATTTT
-,TRBJ1-5,TRBV15,-,CATSRGSGNQPQHF,TGTGCCACCAGCAGAGGTTCCGGCAATCAGCCCCAGCATTTT
-,TRBJ1-2,TRBV5-4,TRBD1,CASSLWDRVPGYTF,TGTGCCAGCAGCTTGTGGGACAGGGTTCCTGGCTACACCTTC
-,TRBJ1-2,TRBV7-2,-,CASSLVARGTYGYTF,TGTGCCAGCAGCTTAGTGGCCCGAGGTACCTATGGCTACACCTTC
-,TRBJ2-1,TRBV5-4,-,CASSLGALYNEQFF,TGTGCCAGCAGCTTGGGCGCACTTTACAATGAGCAGTTCTTC
once,TRBJ2-7,TRBV15,TRBD2,CATSRSGGSSYEQYF,TGTGCCACCAGCAGGAGCGGGGGTTCCTCCTACGAGCAGTACTTC
-,TRBJ1-3,TRBV5-4,TRBD1,CASSPKTGAGTGNTIYF,TGTGCCAGCAGCCCAAAGACAGGGGCGGGGACTGGAAACACCATATATTTT
-,TRBJ1-5,TRBV7-2,-,CASSLAEGTLGQPQHF,TGTGCCAGCAGCTTAGCTGAGGGGACACTGGGACAGCCCCAGCATTTT
-,TRBJ1-1,TRBV11-2,-,CASSLASQWNTEAFF,TGTGCCAGCAGCTTAGCGTCCCAGTGGAACACTGAAGCTTTCTTT
-,TRBJ1-2,TRBV18,-,CASSTQRPPNYGYTF,TGTGCCAGCTCGACACAGAGACCGCCTAACTATGGCTACACCTTC
few,TRBJ1-6,TRBV5-1,TRBD1,CASSLDRGANSPLHF,TGCGCCAGCAGCTTGGACAGGGGAGCCAATTCACCCCTCCACTTT
once,TRBJ1-2,TRBV7-2,TRBD1,CASSLAGVRGDYGYTF,TGTGCCAGCAGCTTAGCAGGCGTCAGGGGGGACTATGGCTACACCTTC
-,TRBJ1-1,TRBV7-8,-,CASSLGQSWAAFF,TGTGCCAGCAGCTTAGGACAGTCTTGGGCAGCTTTCTTT
-,TRBJ1-2,TRBV7-2,-,CASSLAREYLYGYTF,TGTGCCAGCAGCTTAGCTCGAGAGTACCTCTATGGCTACACCTTC
-,TRBJ2-2,TRBV5-1,TRBD2,CASSLPGLAESTGELFF,TGCGCCAGCAGCCTACCGGGACTAGCGGAATCCACCGGGGAGCTGTTTTTT
-,TRBJ2-7,TRBV18,TRBD2,CASSLRGAPEQYF,TGTGCCAGCTCACTGCGGGGGGCCCCCGAGCAGTACTTC
-,TRBJ2-3,TRBV5-1,TRBD2,CASSWDLAGGTDTQYF,TGCGCCAGCAGCTGGGACCTAGCGGGGGGCACAGATACGCAGTATTTT
-,TRBJ2-1,TRBV6-2/TRBV6-3,-,CASSYGWSNEQFF,TGTGCCAGCAGTTACGGGTGGAGCAATGAGCAGTTCTTC
-,TRBJ2-1,TRBV7-6,TRBD2,CASSLAGLAGGPGEQFF,TGTGCCAGCAGCTTAGCGGGACTAGCGGGGGGGCCGGGTGAGCAGTTCTTC
-,TRBJ1-3,TRBV12-3/TRBV12-4,TRBD1,CASSRSRGTGEF,TGTGCCAGCAGCCGTTCCCGGGGGACAGGGGAGTTT
-,TRBJ2-5,TRBV3-1/TRBV3-2,TRBD2,CASSQDWCSGSQETQYF,TGTGCCAGCAGCCAAGATTGGTGTAGCGGGAGCCAAGAGACCCAGTACTTC
-,TRBJ2-5,TRBV5-1,TRBD1,CASSAGQGETQYF,TGCGCCAGCAGCGCAGGACAGGGAGAGACCCAGTACTTC
few,TRBJ1-1,TRBV6-2/TRBV6-3,-,CASSYLLYTEAFF,TGTGCCAGCAGTTATCTCCTTTACACTGAAGCTTTCTTT
-,TRBJ2-3,TRBV7-9,TRBD1,CASSPDRAPSDTQYF,TGTGCCAGCAGCCCGGACAGGGCCCCCTCAGATACGCAGTATTTT
-,TRBJ1-1,TRBV5-1,TRBD1,CASSLVSGGLNTEAFF,TGCGCCAGCAGCTTGGTGTCAGGGGGGCTGAACACTGAAGCTTTCTTT
-,TRBJ2-3,TRBV6-2/TRBV6-3,TRBD2,CASSLRGGGTDTQYF,TGTGCCAGCAGTCTTCGGGGGGGCGGTACAGATACGCAGTATTTT
-,TRBJ2-2,TRBV5-4,-,CASSPTRQQGGELFF,TGTGCCAGCAGCCCGACTCGACAGCAAGGCGGGGAGCTGTTTTTT
-,TRBJ1-1,TRBV9,-,CASSPMGGAAEAFF,TGTGCCAGCAGCCCGATGGGGGGGGCCGCGGAAGCTTTCTTT
once,TRBJ2-3,TRBV7-3,TRBD1,CASSNGQGVYTQYF,TGTGCCAGCAGCAACGGACAGGGGGTATATACGCAGTATTTT
-,TRBJ2-1,TRBV19,-,CAVGVYEQFF,TGTGCCGTAGGGGTTTATGAGCAGTTCTTC
-,TRBJ1-1,TRBV6-2/TRBV6-3,-,CASSYSGSPNTEAFF,TGTGCCAGCAGTTACTCGGGCTCCCCGAACACTGAAGCTTTCTTT